One sample yielded the 29 T cell receptor beta chains listed below, sequenced in a study of tumor-infiltrating lymphocytes in primary liver carcinoma (dated by TCRdb to the late 2010s). Without any cell sorting, total RNA and DNA were co-extracted from approximately 22-30 mg of bulk tissue using the AllPrep DNA/RNA mini kit. Data came from an Illumina HiSeq 2500. A constant-region primer and ProtoScript II reverse transcriptase were used to reverse-transcribe TCRbeta-specific cDNA from approximately 450 ng total RNA. The TCRbeta libraries were prepared through three rounds of nested multiplex PCR following a slightly modified ARM-PCR procedure. Each of the first two PCR rounds ran for roughly 9 cycles using multiplex TRBV1-TRBV30 forward primers together with a Cbeta reverse primer. In-frame beta chains were kept once TCRdb had trimmed the public reads at Q25 with fastp and called clones with MiXCR. Each record represents a unique CDR3 protein, reported with the most common genes and DNA among its rows. This sample is represented by over 75,000 distinct CDR3 sequences; just over 65% of them were singletons. The top ten hold around 30% of the sample.

The sequencing sample was made of tumor-adjacent normal liver tissue. The receptors were gathered from a man in his forties with primary liver carcinoma and hepatitis B virus infection.

CDR3 in amino acids: CASSLSSGAVGNQPQHF. The CDR3 DNA reads as TGTGCCAGCAGTTTATCGAGTGGGGCTGTTGGCAATCAGCCCCAGCATTTT. The genes are TRBV12-3 or TRBV12-4 and TRBJ1-5; TRBD1 might be the D (5 bases). Trimming stripped 2 bases from V and 2 bases from J, with 16 bases between. The CDR3 is made up of 17 amino acids.

A note on this clonotype: The junction departs from the called germline gene at one end, perhaps through a read error. The chain links TRBV6-5 to TRBJ2-4; maybe TRBD2 (5 bases). The CDR3 is made up of 16 amino acids. The germline gives CDR1 MNHEY, CDR2 SVGAGI. The CDR3 loop is CAGSQGLFLAKNIQHF. CDR3 DNA sequence: TGTGCCGGCAGTCAAGGACTCTTCTTAGCCAAAAACATTCAGCACTTC.

This clonotype has ten or more counts. This chain joins TRBV12-3 or TRBV12-4 and TRBJ2-3, with TRBD1 identical over 10 bases. CDR3 length: 15 amino acids. V shed 3 bases and J 3 bases; nucleotides not matched to a gene: 3. The CDR3 loop is CASSLTGGITDTQYF. In DNA form, the CDR3 reads TGTGCCAGCAGTTTGACAGGGGGCATTACAGATACGCAGTATTTT.

On this clonotype itself: It is likely a read error, because the conserved phenylalanine at the end of the CDR3 is missing. This sequence joins TRBV5-1 and TRBJ2-5, with a possible D match to TRBD2 (6 bases). This CDR3 is built from 14 residues. CDR1 SGHRS and CDR2 YFSETQ come from the germline V gene. The germline V and J ends were trimmed by 4 bases and 4 bases, with 14 bases remaining between them. This chain's CDR3 is CASSPGEAIETQYS. The CDR3 region has the DNA TGCGCCAGCAGCCCGGGAGAGGCTATAGAGACCCAGTACTCC.

As for this clonotype: A read error may explain this, as a much larger clone is one base away. The V gene is TRBV5-5, the J gene TRBJ2-7, with a weak D call TRBD2 (6 bases). Germline loops: CDR1 SGHKS, CDR2 YYEKEE (reference sequence). With 0 bases removed from V and 5 bases from J, the gap between germline ends came to 15 bases. The CDR3 has 15 residues. For the CDR3, the DNA is TGTGCCAGCAGCTTGGAAGGCGGGATACATAACGAGCAGTACTTC. Its translation: CASSLEGGIHNEQYF.

This clonotype was detected a few times. This may be a read error: a much more frequent sequence differs by one nucleotide. The chain is built from TRBV14 and TRBJ2-1; the D is unclear. Looked up from germline, CDR1 is SGHDN and CDR2 is FVKESK. Between the trimmed V and J ends, which lost 7 bases and 7 bases, there was a span of 14 bases. This CDR3 is 13 amino acids long. The CDR3 loop is CASNPFHGNEQFF. CDR3 nucleotide sequence: TGTGCCAGCAACCCCTTCCATGGGAATGAGCAGTTCTTC.

Turning to this clonotype: It may be a read error: a sequence one base away is much more abundant. The CDR3 DNA follows: TGTGCCACCGCCCGTGGGCCTAACAATGAGCAGTTCTTC. Protein: CATARGPNNEQFF. The gene calls are TRBV24-1 and TRBJ2-1, with D uncertain. This CDR3 contains 13 residues. Trimming stripped 9 bases from V and 5 bases from J, with 13 bases between. Germline values: CDR1 KGHDR, CDR2 SFDVKD.

The sample holds many counts of this clonotype. This chain joins TRBV12-3 or TRBV12-4 and TRBJ2-3; D may be TRBD1 (6 bases). Trimming shortened V by 6 bases and J by 5 bases, and 15 bases separated the two germline ends. The CDR3 runs to 14 residues. CDR3 sequence (DNA): TGTGCCAGCAGCCTCCGACAGGATAAAGATACGCAGTATTTT. It codes for CASSLRQDKDTQYF.

This clonotype was detected ten times or more. The J gene is TRBJ2-1, the V gene TRBV4-2; weak D call: TRBD1 (7 bases). The V gene's germline CDR1 is LGHNA and CDR2 YNFKEQ. The CDR3 is 19 amino acids. V lost 0 bases and J lost 6, with 24 bases in between. CDR3 DNA: TGTGCCAGCAGCCAAGATCCACCAGGGGGGAGTTTTCAGGGCAATGAGCAGTTCTTC. Translating gives CASSQDPPGGSFQGNEQFF.

This clonotype was seen once. The V call is TRBV4-2, the J call TRBJ2-5; a weak D match, TRBD2 (6 bases). The V end was cut by 0 bases, the J end by 1 base, with 15 bases between. The germline V gene has CDR1 LGHNA and CDR2 YNFKEQ. The CDR3 loop spans 17 amino acids. CDR3 in DNA: TGTGCCAGCAGCCAAGAGGGCGGGGCCAAAGTCCAAGAGACCCAGTACTTC. Its protein product is CASSQEGGAKVQETQYF.

About this clonotype itself: A read error may account for a junction end that differs from germline. This sequence joins TRBV6-5 and TRBJ2-3; D is uncertain. The CDR3 totals 14 residues. CDR1 MNHEY and CDR2 SVGAGI come from the germline V gene. In nucleotides, the CDR3 is TGTACCAGCAGTCACACAAGCGACGCAGATACGCAGTATTTT. Protein product: CTSSHTSDADTQYF.

Points on this clonotype: This may come from a read error, since a much larger clone is one base off. The chain couples TRBV12-3 or TRBV12-4 to TRBJ1-4; D unresolved. Trimming shortened V by 4 bases and J by 0 bases, and 3 bases separated the two germline ends. CDR3 size: 13 residues. The CDR3 nucleotides read TGTGCCAGCAGTTCAGCAACTAATGAAAAACTGTTTTTT. Protein: CASSSATNEKLFF.

The chain links TRBV5-4 to TRBJ2-5, with 8 bases that match TRBD1. Germline V gene lookup returns CDR1 SGHNT and CDR2 YYREEE (reference sequence). The V segment lost 4 bases and the J segment 6 bases; nucleotides outside the gene matches: 14. The CDR3 runs 16 residues. In DNA form, the CDR3 reads TGTGCCAGCAGCCCCCTAGGACAGGGAGGCGGGAAGACCCAGTACTTC. Translation: CASSPLGQGGGKTQYF.

A word on this clonotype: One base away lies a much larger clone, so this may be a sequencing read error. The chain employs TRBV5-1 and TRBJ2-7, with D perhaps matching TRBD2 (5 bases). Germline V lookup: CDR1 SGHRS, CDR2 YFSETQ. The CDR3 has 13 residues. For the CDR3, the DNA is TGCTCCAGCAGGTCGGCGGGTGGCTACGAGCAGTACTTC. Translated, it gives CSSRSAGGYEQYF. The full variable domain, in which reference TRBV5-1 and TRBJ2-7 provide the parts outside the CDR3, is KAGVTQTPRYLIKTRGQQVTLSCSPISGHRSVSWYQQTPGQGLQFLFEYFSETQRNKGNFPGRFSGRQFSNSRSEMNVSTLELGDSALYLCSSRSAGGYEQYFGPGTRLTVT.

With respect to this clonotype: With a much larger clone just one base away, this may be a read error. This sequence joins TRBV6-2 or TRBV6-3 and TRBJ1-2; TRBD1 agrees at 7 bases. Germline V lookup: CDR1 MNHEY, CDR2 SVGEGT. After removal of 10 bases from V and 0 bases from J, the junction contained 14 bases not matched to a gene. The CDR3 sequence is 16 residues long. The CDR3 nucleotides read TGTGCCACCAACGAGAGACAGGGAACAACTAACTATGGCTACACCTTC. Translation: CATNERQGTTNYGYTF.

The DNA for the CDR3 is TGTGCCAGCAGTCCGAGCGGGTGTGAGACCCAGTACTTC. Amino acid sequence: CASSPSGCETQYF. The rearrangement links TRBV28 to TRBJ2-5, with a possible D match to TRBD2 (6 bases). Trimming took off 5 bases at V and 5 bases at J, with 12 bases between the two ends. CDR3 length equals 13 residues. Germline-derived CDR1 and CDR2 are MDHEN and SYDVKM. The full variable domain, in which reference TRBV28 and TRBJ2-5 provide the parts outside the CDR3, is DVKVTQSSRYLVKRTGEKVFLECVQDMDHENMFWYRQDPGLGLRLIYFSYDVKMKEKGDIPEGYSVSREKKERFSLILESASTNQTSMYLCASSPSGCETQYFGPGTRLLVL.

Details on this clonotype: Here the CDR3 omits its conserved ending phenylalanine or tryptophan, so a read error is the likely source. The chain carries TRBV6-5 and TRBJ1-1, with D unresolved. From germline, CDR1 is MNHEY and CDR2 SVGAGI. The CDR3 totals 15 residues. The CDR3 sequence is CVSSYLGRENTEAFL. The CDR3 bases are TGTGTCAGCAGTTACCTCGGGAGAGAGAACACTGAAGCTTTCTTA.

The chain couples TRBV7-6 to TRBJ2-5; perhaps TRBD2 as D (6 bases). Trimming stripped 2 bases from V and 4 bases from J, with 17 bases between. The germline V gene encodes CDR1 SGHVS and CDR2 FNYEAQ. The CDR3 loop spans 16 amino acids. The chain's CDR3 is CASSLSYGSRVETQYF. In DNA form, the CDR3 reads TGTGCCAGCAGCTTATCTTACGGGAGCCGCGTAGAGACCCAGTACTTC. The complete variable domain, with remaining parts taken from reference TRBV7-6 and TRBJ2-5, reads GAGVSQSPRYKVTKRGQDVALRCDPISGHVSLYWYRQALGQGPEFLTYFNYEAQQDKSGLPNDRFSAERPEGSISTLTIQRTEQRDSAMYRCASSLSYGSRVETQYFGPGTRLLVL.

The chain employs TRBV28 and TRBJ1-5; D is possibly TRBD1 (5 bases). CDR3 length: 15 residues. Trimming left V 5 bases short and J 3 bases short, with 14 bases between. The germline V gene encodes CDR1 MDHEN and CDR2 SYDVKM. The CDR3, as DNA: TGTGCCAGCAGTCCTCGGGGGGAACCCAATCAGCCCCAGCATTTT. Translated: CASSPRGEPNQPQHF.

This clonotype was counted once. The CDR3 DNA sequence: TGTGCCAGCAACCCCCGCGGGACCTCCAGAGATACGCAGTATTTT. This sequence encodes CASNPRGTSRDTQYF. This sequence joins TRBV2 and TRBJ2-3; tentatively, D is TRBD2 (6 bases). Germline CDR1 is SNHLY and CDR2 is FYNNEI. Trimming took 7 bases from V and 5 from J, leaving 19 bases between them. CDR3 size: 15 residues.

The chain uses TRBV28 and TRBJ2-1; either TRBD1 or TRBD2 may fit D (6 bases each). Trimming took off 3 bases at V and 8 bases at J, with 20 bases between the two ends. This CDR3 region has 16 residues. Germline CDR1 and CDR2: MDHEN and SYDVKM. This CDR3 is CASSFGGTSWGDEQFF. The CDR3 bases are TGTGCCAGCAGTTTTGGAGGGACATCCTGGGGGGATGAGCAGTTCTTC.

Regarding this clonotype: The junction departs from germline at one end; a sequencing error may be responsible. The chain links TRBV11-2 to TRBJ2-1; TRBD1 agrees at 8 bases. This CDR3 is built from 13 residues. Germline CDR1 is SGHAT and CDR2 is FQNNGV. The CDR3 loop reads CASSFPGGREHFF. CDR3 DNA: TGTGCCAGCAGCTTCCCAGGGGGCAGGGAGCACTTCTTC.

Regarding this clonotype: One end of the junction fails to match germline, which may point to a read error. V gene TRBV6-2 or TRBV6-3 combines with J gene TRBJ2-3, with unresolved D. The germline gives CDR1 MNHEY, CDR2 SVGEGT. The CDR3 covers 16 residues. CDR3 protein: CASSPSSTALTDTQYF. The DNA for the CDR3 is TGTGCCAGCAGTCCTTCCTCGACCGCCCTCACAGATACCCAGTATTTT.

The V call is TRBV29-1, the J call TRBJ2-7, with TRBD2 as a possible D gene (6 bases). The CDR3 has 13 amino acids. Germline V gene data show CDR1 as SQVTM and CDR2 as ANQGSEA. Trimming stripped 6 bases from V and 13 bases from J, with 25 bases between. DNA of the CDR3: TGCAGCGTCGGTAACGGGAGAGGCTACGAGTACTACTTC. It encodes CSVGNGRGYEYYF.

J is TRBJ2-1 and V is TRBV5-1; 9 bases fit TRBD2. The length of the CDR3 is 14 residues. V lost 5 bases and J lost 6; bases outside the gene matches: 6. Per germline, CDR1 SGHRS and CDR2 YFSETQ. In DNA, the CDR3 is TGCGCCAGCAGAAGGGAACTAGCGGGCAATGAGCAGTTCTTC. Translated, it gives CASRRELAGNEQFF.

This clonotype was observed at least ten times. The chain is built from TRBV6-1 and TRBJ1-5, with TRBD1 matching over 9 bases. The ends lost 6 bases at V and 0 bases at J; junction bases unmatched: 12. The CDR3 loop spans 18 amino acids. CDR1 MNHNS and CDR2 SASEGT come from the germline V gene. The CDR3: CASRVGTGNPYSNQPQHF. The CDR3 DNA follows: TGTGCCAGCAGAGTCGGGACAGGGAATCCCTATAGCAATCAGCCCCAGCATTTT.

V and J are TRBV11-2 and TRBJ2-6, with D unclear. V was trimmed by 5 bases and J by 9 bases, leaving 14 bases between them. CDR1 is SGHAT and CDR2 is FQNNGV in the germline V gene. The CDR3 is 14 amino acids. The CDR3 loop reads CASSILSRVNVLTF. CDR3 DNA: TGTGCCAGCAGCATATTAAGTAGGGTCAACGTCCTGACTTTC.

In the case of this clonotype: A junction boundary mismatches the germline segment, possibly from a read error. The chain uses TRBV4-2 and TRBJ1-5; D is uncertain. The CDR3 sequence is 14 residues long. Germline V gene sequence: CDR1 LGHNA, CDR2 YNFKEQ. CDR3 sequence (DNA): TGTGCCAGTAGCCAAATGGAGACGCGGCAGCCCCAGCATTTT. Its translation is CASSQMETRQPQHF.

The genes are TRBV4-1 and TRBJ1-4; 10 bases fit TRBD1. V gave up 2 bases and J gave up 13 bases; unmatched junction bases: 13. Looked up from germline, CDR1 is MGHRA and CDR2 is YSYEKL. This CDR3 is 16 amino acids long. This CDR3 is CASSQWPGTGAQILFF. DNA for the CDR3: TGCGCCAGCAGCCAATGGCCGGGGACAGGGGCACAAATACTGTTTTTT.